These 17 T cell receptor beta chains came from one sample sequenced in a study of metastatic and nonmetastatic thyroid tumors (TCRdb year 2020). Receptors were amplified or captured by PCR. Sequencer: Illumina HiSeq 4000. TCRdb applied fastp at Q25 and MiXCR to the public reads, then kept only in-frame beta chains. Counted in this sample were roughly 83,000 clones; around 14% of them appeared once. The leading ten clones occupy roughly 3.9% of the sample. None of the patients had been given any treatment before thyroid surgery. Sequencing was carried out using blood. These TCRs come from a female donor with papillary thyroid cancer or a benign thyroid nodule (not recorded which). Some clones in this sample may be carry-over from other donors' samples.

The chain links TRBV20-1 to TRBJ1-1, with D uncertain. Between the trimmed V and J ends, which lost 0 bases and 7 bases, there was a span of 9 bases. The CDR3 contains 12 residues. CDR1 and CDR2 (germline): DFQATT, SNEGSKA (reference sequence). The CDR3 bases are TGCAGTGCTAGAGATTTAAGGGATGAAGCTTTCTTT. Its protein is CSARDLRDEAFF.

This clone was seen only a few times. With a much larger clone just one base away, this may be a read error. CDR3 sequence (DNA): TGTTCCAGCGCGGGGGTGAACACAGATACGCAGTATTTT. Translation gives CSSAGVNTDTQYF. The chain is built from TRBV6-2 or TRBV6-3 and TRBJ2-3; the match to TRBD2 covers 7 bases. Germline V CDR1 and CDR2: MNHEY, SVGEGT. The CDR3 has 13 amino acids.

In the case of this clone: An end of the junction does not agree with germline; a read error may underlie this. The chain joins TRBV5-4 to TRBJ2-7; no clear D gene. The CDR3 spans 13 residues. Germline V gives CDR1 SGHNT, CDR2 YYREEE (reference sequence). DNA for the CDR3: TGTGCCAGCAGCTTCGGACCAACCTACGATCAGTACTTC. Translated, it gives CASSFGPTYDQYF.

This clone was recorded at least ten times. The chain joins TRBV6-6 to TRBJ2-7; 7 nucleotides match TRBD1. The CDR3 length is 18 residues. V was pared by 4 bases and J by 1 base, with 16 bases of the junction left unmatched. Germline V gene sequence: CDR1 MNHNY, CDR2 SVGAGI (reference sequence). The CDR3 coding sequence is TGTGCCAGCAGTTCTCTACCAAAGGGGACAGATACATCCTACGAGCAGTACTTC. Residues: CASSSLPKGTDTSYEQYF.

The chain links TRBV5-4 to TRBJ1-2; no clear D. CDR3 size: 16 residues. Trimming removed 4 bases from V and 0 bases from J, with 16 bases in between. Germline loops: CDR1 SGHNT, CDR2 YYREEE (reference sequence). The CDR3 sequence is CASSPPGWGANYGYTF. CDR3 nucleotide sequence: TGTGCCAGCAGCCCCCCAGGTTGGGGTGCTAACTATGGCTACACCTTC.

The chain couples TRBV4-2 to TRBJ2-6, with 15 bases fitting TRBD2. CDR3 length equals 17 residues. Trimming at V came to 5 bases and at J to 1 base, leaving 0 bases not matched to a gene. Germline V gene lookup returns CDR1 LGHNA and CDR2 YNFKEQ. CDR3 region: CASSGTSGGSGANVLTF. The CDR3 coding sequence is TGTGCCAGCAGCGGGACTAGCGGGGGGTCTGGGGCCAACGTCCTGACTTTC.

The sample holds many counts of this clone. The genes are TRBV28 and TRBJ2-6; TRBD2 matches 7 bases. With V trimmed by 8 bases and J by 3 bases, 13 bases remained unmatched. The CDR3 has 17 amino acids. Germline CDR1 reads MDHEN; CDR2 reads SYDVKM. The CDR3 sequence is CASEIPGGSNGANVLTF. The CDR3 DNA sequence: TGTGCCAGCGAAATACCCGGGGGGTCGAATGGGGCCAACGTCCTGACTTTC.

This clone appeared many times. V is TRBV7-2 and J is TRBJ2-1, with unresolved D. The CDR3 loop spans 15 amino acids. The germline CDR1 and CDR2 sequences are SGHTA and FQGNSA. Trimming cost V 1 base and J 6 bases, with 13 bases left between them. This CDR3 reads CASSLGRPSSNEQFF. The CDR3 DNA reads TGTGCCAGCAGCTTAGGACGTCCTTCTTCCAATGAGCAGTTCTTC.

The sample holds a few counts of this clone. The CDR3, as DNA: TGCAGAGTGTCGCAGAAGAACACTGAAGCTTTCTTT. It specifies CRVSQKNTEAFF. The rearrangement uses TRBV29-1 and TRBJ1-1; no reliable D call. This CDR3 is 12 amino acids long. CDR1 is SQVTM and CDR2 is ANQGSEA in the germline V gene.

This clone was counted many times. The V gene is TRBV2, the J gene TRBJ1-2, with TRBD1 identical over 10 bases. V lost 7 bases to trimming and J lost 10 bases; unmatched junction nucleotides: 6. The length of the CDR3 is 12 residues. Germline CDR1 reads SNHLY; CDR2 reads FYNNEI. CDR3 coding DNA: TGTGCCAGCACGGACAGGGGGTACGTCTACACCTTC. It specifies CASTDRGYVYTF.

The chain carries TRBV20-1 and TRBJ1-6; D uncertain. Germline-derived CDR1 and CDR2 are DFQATT and SNEGSKA (reference sequence). This CDR3 region has 14 residues. V dropped 3 bases and J dropped 5 bases, with 11 bases sitting between them. CDR3 coding DNA: TGCAGTGCTAGGGTTTTGGAGGATAATTCACCCCTCCACTTT. Encoded protein: CSARVLEDNSPLHF.

This clone has ten or more counts. The chain recombines TRBV6-1 with TRBJ1-2; tentative D call: TRBD1 (5 bases). With 5 bases removed from V and 2 bases from J, the gap between germline ends came to 9 bases. The CDR3 covers 13 residues. The V gene's germline CDR1 is MNHNS and CDR2 SASEGT. In DNA form, the CDR3 reads TGTGCCAGCAGTAGGGACGGAAACTATGGCTACACCTTC. Translation: CASSRDGNYGYTF.

This clone was found many times. J is TRBJ1-2 and V is TRBV20-1; D ambiguous. The CDR3 runs 14 residues. V shed 1 base and J shed 1 base, with 10 bases lying between them. Germline V CDR1 and CDR2: DFQATT, SNEGSKA (reference sequence). The CDR3 bases are TGCAGTGCTAGAGGAGAAGGTCATAACTATGGCTACACCTTC. Translation gives CSARGEGHNYGYTF.

In this sample, this clone turned up many times. The genes are TRBV20-1 and TRBJ2-3; D is unresolved. Deletions cut 2 bases from V and 5 bases from J, with 11 bases between. The CDR3 sequence is 13 residues long. Germline V gene lookup returns CDR1 DFQATT and CDR2 SNEGSKA (reference sequence). The DNA for the CDR3 is TGCAGTGCTAGAACTCGGGCCGTAGATACGCAGTATTTT. Its protein is CSARTRAVDTQYF.

This clone was counted at least ten times. CDR3 sequence reads: CASSPMNTEAFF. The CDR3 DNA reads as TGTGCCAGCAGCCCTATGAACACTGAAGCTTTCTTT. The genes are TRBV12-3 or TRBV12-4 and TRBJ1-1; the D is unclear. The CDR3 spans 12 residues. The ends were cut back, 6 bases at V and 0 bases at J, with 5 bases in the middle.

This clone has only a few counts. Just one base apart from a much larger clone, this may be a read error. Other DNA sequences of this sample code for an identical CDR3. V gene TRBV24-1 combines with J gene TRBJ2-1, with D hard to call. CDR3 length: 12 residues. CDR1 is KGHDR, CDR2 SFDVKD, per germline. CDR3 sequence reads: CATSAGYNEQFF. DNA of the CDR3: TGTGCCACCAGTGCGGGCTACAATGAACAGTTCTTC.

The chain carries TRBV27 and TRBJ1-2, with TRBD1 identical over 7 bases. Germline V gene data show CDR1 as MNHEY and CDR2 as SMNVEV (reference sequence). V was clipped by 4 bases and J by 5 bases; unmatched bases: 4. CDR3 length: 13 residues. The chain's CDR3 is CASSSVQGYGYTF. In nucleotides, the CDR3 is TGTGCCAGCAGTTCCGTACAGGGGTATGGCTACACCTTC.